The 18 T cell receptor beta chains reported below all come from one sample, sequenced in a study of T-cell memory formation after mild COVID-19 (dated by TCRdb to 2020 to 2022). Library preparation was by 5' RACE. For sequencing, an Illumina NovaSeq 6000 was employed. TCRdb trimmed public reads at Q25 via fastp, called clones via MiXCR and kept in-frame beta chains. Rows merge per CDR3 protein into single entries with the most common DNA and genes. The sample table holds around 200,000 distinct CDR3 sequences, of which over 7.5% were seen once. The top ten clones comprise roughly 3.5% of the sample. The material sequenced was PBMCs or a T cell subset sorted from them (not recorded which). These receptors all come from a man between 18 and 29 years old who had mild COVID-19 (a few samples of this study predate the infection). The sample titles of this study are shuffled in the database, so cell type and time point are left out; the donor was told from shared clones.

The table lists this clonotype with many counts. This rearrangement joins TRBV6-5 to TRBJ2-4, with D possibly being TRBD2 (5 bases). The CDR3 has 16 amino acids. Trimming stripped 0 bases from V and 2 bases from J, with 11 bases between. Germline V lookup: CDR1 MNHEY, CDR2 SVGAGI. The CDR3 DNA reads TGTGCCAGCAGTTACTCTGGGGTCGGGACCAAAAACATTCAGTACTTC. This encodes CASSYSGVGTKNIQYF.

The sample holds a few counts of this clonotype. This chain uses TRBV7-9 with TRBJ1-4; weak D call: TRBD1 (5 bases). From germline, CDR1 is SEHNR and CDR2 FQNEAQ (reference sequence). V lost 5 bases, J lost 3 bases, and 16 bases lay in between. The CDR3 has 16 amino acids. CDR3 nucleotides: TGTGCCAGCAGCCTCCTGAGGGGTGGGGCTAATGAAAAACTGTTTTTT. Amino acids: CASSLLRGGANEKLFF. Full variable domain (remainder filled in from reference TRBV7-9 and TRBJ1-4): DTGVSQNPRHKITKRGQNVTFRCDPISEHNRLYWYRQTLGQGPEFLTYFQNEAQLEKSRLLSDRFSAERPKGSFSTLEIQRTEQGDSAMYLCASSLLRGGANEKLFFGSGTQLSVL.

This clonotype was detected only a few times. V usage is TRBV15 and J usage is TRBJ2-3, with TRBD2 as a possible D gene (6 bases). Germline lookup yields CDR1 LNHNV and CDR2 YYDKDF (reference sequence). The CDR3 is 15 residues long. The germline V and J ends were trimmed by 5 bases and 2 bases, with 14 bases remaining between them. Here the CDR3 DNA reads TGTGCCACCAGCGCCTGGAGGGGATCCACAGATACGCAGTATTTT. Its translation is CATSAWRGSTDTQYF.

This clonotype was observed many times. The rearrangement links TRBV7-2 to TRBJ2-6; D gene ambiguous. Germline CDR1 reads SGHTA; CDR2 reads FQGNSA. This CDR3 is built from 16 residues. V shed 1 base and J shed 0 bases, with 7 bases lying between them. The CDR3 DNA sequence: TGTGCCAGCAGCTTAGGACATTTCTCTGGGGCCAACGTCCTGACTTTC. Residues: CASSLGHFSGANVLTF.

The chain uses TRBV5-1 and TRBJ2-7, with D possibly TRBD1 on 6 matching bases. V was pared by 2 bases and J by 0 bases, with 9 bases between. The CDR3 totals 14 residues. Germline lookup yields CDR1 SGHRS and CDR2 YFSETQ. The chain's CDR3 is CASSFTGSSYEQYV. The CDR3 DNA reads TGCGCCAGCAGCTTCACAGGGAGCTCCTACGAGCAGTACGTC.

This clonotype was seen a handful of times. The CDR3 DNA reads TGTGCCAGCAGTTTTGGGGCGAATTCACCCCTCCACTTT. It codes for CASSFGANSPLHF. This chain uses TRBV12-3 or TRBV12-4 with TRBJ1-6, with a tentative D call TRBD1 (5 bases). The CDR3 has 13 residues. Trimming took 3 bases from V and 7 from J, leaving 7 bases between them.

This clonotype was picked up a small number of times. This chain uses TRBV15 with TRBJ2-1; unclear D gene. V shed 5 bases and J shed 0 bases, with 11 bases lying between them. Germline CDR1 is LNHNV and CDR2 is YYDKDF (reference sequence). CDR3 length: 15 residues. The CDR3 is CATSGWISSYNEQFF. CDR3 coding DNA: TGTGCCACCAGCGGCTGGATAAGCTCCTACAATGAGCAGTTCTTC.

This clonotype was counted ten times or more. The chain has TRBV12-3 or TRBV12-4 and TRBJ1-5; D possibly corresponds to TRBD1 (5 bases). The V gene lost 2 bases and the J gene lost 10 bases, with 9 bases spanning the gap. The length of the CDR3 is 12 residues. CDR3 DNA: TGTGCCAGCAGTTTATTTGGGGGTCCCCAGCATTTT. Its translation is CASSLFGGPQHF.

The table lists this clonotype with a few counts. The chain links TRBV5-1 to TRBJ1-1; maybe TRBD1 (5 bases). V shed 0 bases and J shed 4 bases, with 13 bases lying between them. Per germline, CDR1 SGHRS and CDR2 YFSETQ. This CDR3 is built from 15 residues. The CDR3 reads CASSLAGGGLTEAFF. The DNA of the CDR3 is TGCGCCAGCAGCTTGGCCGGGGGAGGCCTCACTGAAGCTTTCTTT.

This clonotype was seen a few times. The CDR3 sequence: CASSRGLNTEAFF. The CDR3 DNA follows: TGTGCCAGCAGCCGGGGGCTTAACACTGAAGCTTTCTTT. This chain joins TRBV3-1 and TRBJ1-1; D may be TRBD1 (6 bases). The CDR3 loop spans 13 amino acids. Germline CDR1 reads LGHDT; CDR2 reads YNNKEL (reference sequence). Trimming shortened V by 4 bases and J by 2 bases, and 8 bases separated the two germline ends.

This clonotype was seen a few times. The gene calls are TRBV7-2 and TRBJ2-1; D could derive from TRBD1 or TRBD2 (5 bases each). The CDR3 runs to 15 residues. CDR1 and CDR2 (germline): SGHTA, FQGNSA. V lost 1 base to trimming and J lost 9 bases, with 16 bases between them. DNA for the CDR3: TGTGCCAGCAGCTTAGTTGTTCCCGGGACCACTGAGCAGTTCTTC. Its protein is CASSLVVPGTTEQFF.

This clonotype was seen only a few times. This sequence joins TRBV7-9 and TRBJ1-5, with D uncertain. V lost 5 bases to trimming and J lost 2 bases, with 13 bases between them. CDR3 length: 15 residues. The germline CDR1 and CDR2 sequences are SEHNR and FQNEAQ (reference sequence). The CDR3 nucleotides read TGTGCCAGCAGCCCCATCCTGAGGGGCAATCAGCCCCAGCATTTT. Translated, it gives CASSPILRGNQPQHF.

This clonotype was observed at least ten times. The chain uses TRBV23-1 and TRBJ2-5; maybe TRBD1 (6 bases). TRBV23-1 is marked as an open reading frame, function uncertain. V lost 6 bases to trimming and J lost 1 base, with 12 bases between them. This CDR3 contains 14 residues. CDR3 loop: CASRTGLPQETQYF. The DNA of the CDR3 is TGCGCCAGCAGGACAGGACTTCCCCAAGAGACCCAGTACTTC.

The sample holds many counts of this clonotype. J is TRBJ1-6 and V is TRBV19; weak D call: TRBD1 (5 bases). The germline V gene encodes CDR1 LNHDA and CDR2 SQIVND (reference sequence). The CDR3 spans 15 residues. V gave up 6 bases and J gave up 6 bases, with 15 bases separating them. The CDR3 is CASSHRRTPNSPLHF. CDR3 sequence (DNA): TGTGCCAGTAGCCACCGTAGGACACCTAATTCACCCCTCCACTTT.

This clonotype was seen only a few times. CDR3 in amino acids: CASSLIYQGEGSGANVLTF. The CDR3 coding sequence is TGTGCCAGCAGTTTAATTTATCAGGGGGAAGGATCTGGGGCCAACGTCCTGACTTTC. The V gene is TRBV28, the J gene TRBJ2-6; 7 nucleotides agree with TRBD1. The CDR3 runs 19 residues. V lost 2 bases, J lost 1 base, and 11 bases stayed unmatched. Germline-derived CDR1 and CDR2 are MDHEN and SYDVKM.

There are a few counts of this clonotype. This chain connects TRBV20-1 to TRBJ1-1, with D perhaps matching TRBD1 (5 bases). V dropped 6 bases and J dropped 5 bases, with 19 bases sitting between them. The CDR3 runs to 14 residues. The germline V gene encodes CDR1 DFQATT and CDR2 SNEGSKA (reference sequence). The CDR3 loop reads CSAGDRGRVTEAFF. CDR3 nucleotides: TGCAGTGCCGGAGACAGAGGCAGGGTGACTGAAGCTTTCTTT.

This clonotype was seen at least ten times. The chain employs TRBV5-1 and TRBJ2-3; D remains unclear. This CDR3 spans 13 amino acids. Trimming cost V 0 bases and J 6 bases, with 8 bases left between them. CDR1 and CDR2 from the germline V gene are SGHRS and YFSETQ. CDR3 coding DNA: TGCGCCAGCAGCTTGGATTCCCAGGATACGCAGTATTTT. This codes for CASSLDSQDTQYF.

The CDR3 spells CAISESIDPGVSYEQYF. The CDR3 nucleotides are TGTGCCATCAGTGAGTCGATTGATCCGGGGGTCTCCTACGAGCAGTACTTC. The rearrangement joins TRBV10-3 to TRBJ2-7, with D possibly being TRBD2 (6 bases). Germline CDR1 is ENHRY and CDR2 is SYGVKD. The CDR3 spans 17 residues. Trimming cost V 0 bases and J 0 bases, with 15 bases left between them.